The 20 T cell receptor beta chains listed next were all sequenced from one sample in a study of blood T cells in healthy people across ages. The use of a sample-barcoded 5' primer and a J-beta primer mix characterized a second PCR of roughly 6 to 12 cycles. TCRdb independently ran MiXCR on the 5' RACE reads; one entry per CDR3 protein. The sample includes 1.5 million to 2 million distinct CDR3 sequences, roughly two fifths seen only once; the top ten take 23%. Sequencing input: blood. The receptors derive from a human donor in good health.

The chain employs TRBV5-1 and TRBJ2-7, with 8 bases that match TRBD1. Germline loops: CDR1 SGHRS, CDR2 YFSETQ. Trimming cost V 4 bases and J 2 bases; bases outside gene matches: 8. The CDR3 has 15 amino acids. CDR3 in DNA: TGCGCCAGCAGCATCACCGGGACAGGAGCCTACGAGCAGTACTTC. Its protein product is CASSITGTGAYEQYF.

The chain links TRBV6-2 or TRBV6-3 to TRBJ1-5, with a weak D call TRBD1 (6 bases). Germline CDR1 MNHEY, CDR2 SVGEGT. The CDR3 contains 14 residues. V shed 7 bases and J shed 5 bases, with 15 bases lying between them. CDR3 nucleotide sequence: TGTGCCAGCAATAGAGCAGGGGCGGATCAGCCCCAGCATTTT. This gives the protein CASNRAGADQPQHF.

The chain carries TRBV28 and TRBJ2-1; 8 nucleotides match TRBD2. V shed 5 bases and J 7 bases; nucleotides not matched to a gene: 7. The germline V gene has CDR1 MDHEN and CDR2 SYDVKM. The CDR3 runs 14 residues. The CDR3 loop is CASSQAGAWNEQFF. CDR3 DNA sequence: TGTGCCAGCAGTCAAGCGGGGGCCTGGAATGAGCAGTTCTTC.

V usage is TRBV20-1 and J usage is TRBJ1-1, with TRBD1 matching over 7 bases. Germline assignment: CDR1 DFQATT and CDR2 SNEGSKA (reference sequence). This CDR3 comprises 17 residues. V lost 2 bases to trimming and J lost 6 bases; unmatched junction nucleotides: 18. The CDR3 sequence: CSARPSSYKGARAEAFF. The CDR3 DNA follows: TGCAGTGCTAGACCATCATCCTACAAGGGGGCGCGGGCTGAAGCTTTCTTT.

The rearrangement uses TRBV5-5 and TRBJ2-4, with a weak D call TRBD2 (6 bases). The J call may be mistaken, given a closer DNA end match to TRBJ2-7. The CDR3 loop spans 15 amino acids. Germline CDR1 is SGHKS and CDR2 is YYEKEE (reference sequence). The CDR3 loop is CASSLAPMEGSEQYF. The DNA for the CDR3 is TGTGCCAGCAGCTTGGCTCCTATGGAGGGATCCGAGCAGTACTTC.

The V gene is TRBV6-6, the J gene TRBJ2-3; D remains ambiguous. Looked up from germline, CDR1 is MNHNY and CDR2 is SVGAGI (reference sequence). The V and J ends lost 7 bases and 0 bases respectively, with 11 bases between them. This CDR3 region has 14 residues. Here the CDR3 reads CASNSELSTDTQYF. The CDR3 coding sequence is TGTGCCAGCAACAGCGAGCTCAGCACAGATACGCAGTATTTT.

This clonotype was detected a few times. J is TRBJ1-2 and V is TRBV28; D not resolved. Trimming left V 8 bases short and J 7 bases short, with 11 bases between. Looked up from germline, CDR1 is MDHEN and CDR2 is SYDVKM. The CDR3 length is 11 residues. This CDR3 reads CASGASRGYTF. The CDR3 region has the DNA TGTGCCAGCGGAGCGAGTCGTGGCTACACCTTC.

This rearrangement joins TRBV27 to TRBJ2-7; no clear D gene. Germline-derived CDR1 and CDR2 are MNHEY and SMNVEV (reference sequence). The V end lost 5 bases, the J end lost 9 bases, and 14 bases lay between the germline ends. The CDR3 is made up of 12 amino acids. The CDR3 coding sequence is TGTGCCAGCAGTCCGCTTGGCGGCGGGCAGTACTTC. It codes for CASSPLGGGQYF.

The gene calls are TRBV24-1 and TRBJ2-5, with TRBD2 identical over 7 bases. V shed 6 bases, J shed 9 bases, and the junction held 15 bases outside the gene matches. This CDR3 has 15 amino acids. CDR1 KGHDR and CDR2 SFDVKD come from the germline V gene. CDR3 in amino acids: CATSISFGGTTSQYF. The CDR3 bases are TGTGCCACCAGTATATCCTTCGGGGGGACGACTTCCCAGTACTTC.

CDR3: CASSFGGLSADTQYF. The CDR3 nucleotides read TGTGCCAGCAGCTTTGGCGGCCTCTCGGCAGATACGCAGTATTTT. The chain is built from TRBV7-2 and TRBJ2-3; D not resolved. This CDR3 is 15 amino acids long. Trimming removed 3 bases from V and 4 bases from J, with 14 bases in between. Germline V gene lookup returns CDR1 SGHTA and CDR2 FQGNSA.

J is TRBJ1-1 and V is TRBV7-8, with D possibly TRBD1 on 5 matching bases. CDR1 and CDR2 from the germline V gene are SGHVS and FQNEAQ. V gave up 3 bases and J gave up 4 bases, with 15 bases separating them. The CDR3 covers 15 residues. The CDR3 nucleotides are TGTGCCAGCAGCTTTCTACGATCCCAGGGCACTGAAGCTTTCTTT. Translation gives CASSFLRSQGTEAFF.

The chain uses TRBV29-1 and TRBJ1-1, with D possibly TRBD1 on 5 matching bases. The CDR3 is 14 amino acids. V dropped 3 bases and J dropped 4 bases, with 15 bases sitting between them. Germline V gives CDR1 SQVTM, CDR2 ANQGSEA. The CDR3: CSVESSLRGTEAFF. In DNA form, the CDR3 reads TGCAGCGTTGAGAGTAGTCTAAGGGGCACTGAAGCTTTCTTT.

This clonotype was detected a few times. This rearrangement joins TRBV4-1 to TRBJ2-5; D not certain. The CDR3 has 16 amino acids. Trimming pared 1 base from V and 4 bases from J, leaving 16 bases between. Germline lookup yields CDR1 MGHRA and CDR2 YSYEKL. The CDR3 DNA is TGCGCCAGCAGCCAAGTTCCTAGTAGAGAGACAGAGACCCAGTACTTC. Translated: CASSQVPSRETETQYF.

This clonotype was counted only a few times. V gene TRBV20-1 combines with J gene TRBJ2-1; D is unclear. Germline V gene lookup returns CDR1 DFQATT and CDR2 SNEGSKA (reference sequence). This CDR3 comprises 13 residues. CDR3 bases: TGCAGCGCCTCAGTTGGGGTTCACAATGAGCAGTTCTTC. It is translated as CSASVGVHNEQFF.

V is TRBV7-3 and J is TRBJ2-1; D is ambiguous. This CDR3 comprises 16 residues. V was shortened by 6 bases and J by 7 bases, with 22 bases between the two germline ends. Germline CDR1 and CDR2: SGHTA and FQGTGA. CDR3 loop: CASSQYYSSSMNEQFF. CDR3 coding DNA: TGTGCCAGCAGTCAATACTATAGCTCGTCTATGAATGAGCAGTTCTTC.

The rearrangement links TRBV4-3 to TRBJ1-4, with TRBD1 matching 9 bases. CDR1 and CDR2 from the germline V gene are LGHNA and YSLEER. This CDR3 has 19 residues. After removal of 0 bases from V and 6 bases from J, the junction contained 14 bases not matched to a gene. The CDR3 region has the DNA TGCGCCAGCAGCCAAGAAGGTGGACAGGGGCGTGGGTCGGATGAAAAACTGTTTTTT. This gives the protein CASSQEGGQGRGSDEKLFF.

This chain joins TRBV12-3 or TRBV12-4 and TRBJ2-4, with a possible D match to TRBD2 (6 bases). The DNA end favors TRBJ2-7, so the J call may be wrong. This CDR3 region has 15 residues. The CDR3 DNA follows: TGTGCCAGCAGCCCCCCGGGACTTACTAATTACGAGCAGTACTTC. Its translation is CASSPPGLTNYEQYF.

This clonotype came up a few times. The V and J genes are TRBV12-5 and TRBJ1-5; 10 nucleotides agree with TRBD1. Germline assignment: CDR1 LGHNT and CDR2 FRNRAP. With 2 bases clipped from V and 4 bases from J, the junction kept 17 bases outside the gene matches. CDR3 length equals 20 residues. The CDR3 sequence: CASGLTQPNRDRGLNQPQHF. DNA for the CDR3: TGTGCTAGTGGTTTGACACAACCCAACCGGGACAGGGGATTAAATCAGCCCCAGCATTTT.

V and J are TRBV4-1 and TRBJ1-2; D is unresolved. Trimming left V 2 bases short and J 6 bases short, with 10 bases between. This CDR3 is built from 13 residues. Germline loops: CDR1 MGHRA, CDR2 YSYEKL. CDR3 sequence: CASSQLTVDGYTF. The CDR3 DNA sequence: TGCGCCAGCAGCCAACTGACCGTTGATGGCTACACCTTC.

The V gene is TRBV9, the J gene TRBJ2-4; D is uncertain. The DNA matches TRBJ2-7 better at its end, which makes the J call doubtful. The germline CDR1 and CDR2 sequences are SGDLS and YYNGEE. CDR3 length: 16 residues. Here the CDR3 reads CASSPHGDTVSYEQYF. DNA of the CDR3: TGTGCCAGCAGCCCCCATGGAGACACTGTCTCCTACGAGCAGTACTTC.